The sequence of this T cell receptor beta chain was determined in a study of shared clonotypes between healthy human individuals. Clones were sequenced by immunoSEQ multiplex PCR, and TCRdb holds only the in-frame ones, with some missing. Here the sample spans some 1 million clones, about 75% being singletons. This clone was recorded a few times. Trimming shortened V by 2 bases and J by 4 bases, and 13 bases separated the two germline ends. Germline assignment: CDR1 SGHTS and CDR2 YDEGEE. CDR3 length equals 15 residues. The investigators split CD4+ cells into a CD45RA+ naive subset and a CD45RA-negative memory subset.

The chain employs TRBV5-8 and TRBJ2-1, with D unclear. Source material: memory CD4+ T cells sorted from blood. Subset described: CD45RA-negative fraction. This receptor was identified in a man aged 18 to 35 in good health. The CDR3 is CASSLRRMMYNEQFF. In nucleotides, the CDR3 is TGTGCCAGCAGCTTAAGACGGATGATGTACAATGAGCAGTTCTTC.